These 17 T cell receptor beta chains came from one sample sequenced in a study of fetal regulatory T cell absence and autoimmunity. Only in-frame clones appear in the TCRdb table, and some are missing; sequencing was by immunoSEQ multiplex PCR. The repertoire holds some 87,000 clones, with about 78% as singletons. The sequenced material came from pancreas tissue. All receptors come from a male donor with IPEX syndrome.

The chain is built from TRBV15 and TRBJ1-4; D gene unclear. This CDR3 has 18 amino acids. From germline, CDR1 is LNHNV and CDR2 YYDKDF (reference sequence). V was shortened by 3 bases and J by 8 bases, with 25 bases between the two germline ends. The CDR3 nucleotides are TGTGCCACCAGCAGCGTTTGGGCCGCGACCTCGATTTGGGAAAAACTGTTTTTT. Translation: CATSSVWAATSIWEKLFF.

The V and J genes are TRBV6-5 and TRBJ2-2; D gene uncertain. This CDR3 has 12 amino acids. Germline V gene data show CDR1 as MNHEY and CDR2 as SVGAGI. Between the trimmed V and J ends, which lost 2 bases and 6 bases, there was a span of 4 bases. In nucleotides, the CDR3 is TGTGCCAGCAGTTACGCCGCCGGGGAGCTGTTTTTT. Encoded protein: CASSYAAGELFF.

The chain recombines TRBV5-6 with TRBJ1-3; D uncertain. CDR1 SGHDT and CDR2 YYEEEE come from the germline V gene. CDR3 length: 13 amino acids. Deletions cut 3 bases from V and 1 base from J, with 5 bases between. CDR3 in amino acids: CASSWTSGNTIYF. The DNA of the CDR3 is TGTGCCAGCAGCTGGACTTCTGGAAACACCATATATTTT.

V and J are TRBV19 and TRBJ2-5; 7 positions agree with TRBD1. V lost 9 bases, J lost 2 bases, and 6 bases stayed unmatched. This CDR3 is 13 amino acids long. The germline V gene encodes CDR1 LNHDA and CDR2 SQIVND (reference sequence). This CDR3 is CASRGTLQETQYF. CDR3 sequence (DNA): TGTGCCAGCAGGGGGACACTTCAAGAGACCCAGTACTTC. Filled out from reference TRBV19 and TRBJ2-5, the complete variable domain reads DGGITQSPKYLFRKEGQNVTLSCEQNLNHDAMYWYRQDPGQGLRLIYYSQIVNDFQKGDIAEGYSVSREKKESFPLTVTSAQKNPTAFYLCASRGTLQETQYFGPGTRLLVL.

The rearrangement links TRBV7-9 to TRBJ1-2, with D perhaps matching TRBD1 (5 bases). The CDR3 has 15 residues. Germline loops: CDR1 SEHNR, CDR2 FQNEAQ (reference sequence). The V gene lost 4 bases and the J gene lost 3 bases, with 15 bases spanning the gap. The CDR3 coding sequence is TGTGCCAGCAGCTGGTCGGGTGGGGCGGACTATGGCTACACCTTC. Its translation: CASSWSGGADYGYTF.

The chain carries TRBV10-1 and TRBJ2-3; TRBD2 agrees at 11 bases. Trimming took 6 bases from V and 1 from J; bases not matched to a gene: 6. Germline V gene data show CDR1 as WNHNN and CDR2 as SYGVQD (reference sequence). This CDR3 comprises 16 residues. The CDR3 reads CASSPLLAGGTDTQYF. The CDR3 DNA reads TGCGCCAGCAGCCCACTACTAGCGGGGGGCACAGATACGCAGTATTTT.

V and J are TRBV10-2 and TRBJ1-5; tentative D call: TRBD1 (6 bases). This CDR3 region has 15 residues. In germline, CDR1 is WSHSY, CDR2 SAAADI. V was cut by 0 bases and J by 7 bases, with 13 bases left in between. The CDR3 protein is CASSESRGGGQPQHF. The DNA for the CDR3 is TGCGCCAGCAGTGAGTCGAGGGGGGGAGGGCAGCCCCAGCATTTT.

The chain has TRBV5-3 and TRBJ2-4; tentatively, D is TRBD2 (5 bases). TRBV5-3 is given ORF status, its function remaining uncertain. The germline V and J ends were trimmed by 7 bases and 3 bases, with 20 bases remaining between them. The CDR3 covers 16 residues. CDR3 bases: TGTGCCAGATCCGAGCCGCTCCGGGAAGACAAAAACATTCAGTACTTC. Translating it yields CARSEPLREDKNIQYF.

The chain carries TRBV19 and TRBJ1-2; TRBD1 matches at 7 bases. The CDR3 is 13 amino acids. Losses at the gene ends were 8 bases for V and 4 bases for J; bases not matched to a gene: 7. CDR1 LNHDA and CDR2 SQIVND come from the germline V gene (reference sequence). DNA for the CDR3: TGTGCCAGTGGGGTCGCAGGGGGCTATGGCTACACCTTC. This sequence encodes CASGVAGGYGYTF.

V gene TRBV5-6 combines with J gene TRBJ2-1, with D perhaps TRBD2 (5 bases). The germline V gene has CDR1 SGHDT and CDR2 YYEEEE. V was shortened by 2 bases and J by 3 bases, with 9 bases between the two germline ends. The CDR3 length is 14 residues. The CDR3 DNA follows: TGTGCCAGCAGCTTAAGCGGTTTCTACAATGAGCAGTTCTTC. It encodes CASSLSGFYNEQFF. Combining the CDR3 with reference TRBV5-6 and TRBJ2-1 gives the whole variable domain DAGVTQSPTHLIKTRGQQVTLRCSPKSGHDTVSWYQQALGQGPQFIFQYYEEEERQRGNFPDRFSGHQFPNYSSELNVNALLLGDSALYLCASSLSGFYNEQFFGPGTRLTVL.

The chain has TRBV11-2 and TRBJ2-2; TRBD2 agrees at 14 bases. The CDR3 covers 17 residues. Germline V gives CDR1 SGHAT, CDR2 FQNNGV. The ends lost 5 bases at V and 6 bases at J; junction bases unmatched: 8. CDR3 nucleotide sequence: TGTGCCAGCAGCCTCGGGACTAGCGGGAGTCCAGCCGGGGAGCTGTTTTTT. Translated: CASSLGTSGSPAGELFF.

In nucleotides, the CDR3 is TGTGCCAGCAGCAGTGGGGGGTCAGAGACCCAGTACTTC. This sequence encodes CASSSGGSETQYF. The V gene is TRBV11-2, the J gene TRBJ2-5, with D possibly TRBD2 on 6 matching bases. This CDR3 is built from 13 residues. Trimming removed 5 bases from V and 4 bases from J, with 11 bases in between. Looked up from germline, CDR1 is SGHAT and CDR2 is FQNNGV.

The chain employs TRBV10-3 and TRBJ2-7, with D uncertain. V was shortened by 10 bases and J by 5 bases, with 18 bases between the two germline ends. CDR1 is ENHRY and CDR2 is SYGVKD in the germline V gene. The CDR3 spans 13 residues. The CDR3 spells CATYGGDRDEQYF. The CDR3 bases are TGTGCCACCTATGGTGGGGATCGGGACGAGCAGTACTTC.

This clone occurred a few times. The chain combines TRBV4-2 with TRBJ2-4, with 8 bases lining up with TRBD1. Germline values: CDR1 LGHNA, CDR2 YNFKEQ. CDR3 length: 14 residues. J gave up 6 bases and V 3 bases, and 4 bases lay outside the gene matches. The CDR3 sequence is CASSHAGQGNIQYF. CDR3 sequence (DNA): TGTGCCAGCAGCCACGCCGGACAGGGAAACATTCAGTACTTC.

This chain joins TRBV19 and TRBJ2-1; D is tentatively TRBD1 or TRBD2 (5 bases each). The CDR3 has 16 residues. Trimming stripped 7 bases from V and 4 bases from J, with 20 bases between. Looked up from germline, CDR1 is LNHDA and CDR2 is SQIVND (reference sequence). CDR3 DNA sequence: TGTGCCAGTAACCCTTGGGGGAGCGACTTTTACAATGAGCAGTTCTTC. Translated, it gives CASNPWGSDFYNEQFF.

CDR3 bases: TGTGCCAGCAGCTTGGGAGGGTGGGTACCCACAGATACGCAGTATTTT. Protein: CASSLGGWVPTDTQYF. J is TRBJ2-3 and V is TRBV5-4, with D tentatively TRBD2 (5 bases). In germline, CDR1 is SGHNT, CDR2 YYREEE (reference sequence). V gave up 0 bases and J gave up 2 bases, with 13 bases separating them. The CDR3 is 16 amino acids.

This rearrangement joins TRBV18 to TRBJ1-1, with TRBD1 as a possible D gene (5 bases). The CDR3 runs 15 residues. CDR1 is KGHSH and CDR2 is LQKENI in the germline V gene. Trimming shortened V by 3 bases and J by 1 base, and 12 bases separated the two germline ends. In nucleotides, the CDR3 is TGTGCCAGCTCACCCGACAGTTTTTCGAACACTGAAGCTTTCTTT. Translation: CASSPDSFSNTEAFF.